These 6 T cell receptor beta chains were sequenced from one sample in a study of blood T cell repertoires in COVID-19. Profiled with immunoSEQ multiplex PCR; TCRdb holds only in-frame clones, not every one. Of roughly 320,000 clones in the sample, about 87% were seen once. The sample consisted of peripheral blood. These receptors were collected from a woman aged 50 to 65 with COVID-19, enrolled during active disease.

The J gene is TRBJ2-6, the V gene TRBV12-5; the D gene is possibly TRBD1 (6 bases). The germline V gene encodes CDR1 LGHNT and CDR2 FRNRAP. V dropped 7 bases and J dropped 0 bases, with 19 bases sitting between them. The CDR3 contains 18 residues. The CDR3 region is CASALNRGQPSGANVLTF. CDR3 sequence (DNA): TGTGCTAGTGCCTTAAACCGAGGACAGCCCTCTGGGGCCAACGTCCTGACTTTC.

This clone was detected only once. CDR3 region: CASSPSSGRASYEQYF. The CDR3 bases are TGTGCCAGCAGTCCATCTAGCGGGAGGGCCTCGTACGAGCAGTACTTC. The chain combines TRBV5-4 with TRBJ2-7; 12 nucleotides align to TRBD2. The CDR3 is 16 residues long. The germline CDR1 and CDR2 sequences are SGHNT and YYREEE (reference sequence). V shed 5 bases and J 4 bases; nucleotides not matched to a gene: 10.

The chain combines TRBV11-2 with TRBJ1-1, with D perhaps TRBD1 (5 bases). V was trimmed by 7 bases and J by 4 bases, leaving 19 bases between them. CDR3 length: 15 amino acids. Germline V gene data show CDR1 as SGHAT and CDR2 as FQNNGV. CDR3 in DNA: TGTGCCAGCACCAAGGAGTCCAGGGTGCTCACTGAAGCTTTCTTT. Translation: CASTKESRVLTEAFF.

This clone was seen a single time. The chain recombines TRBV6-5 with TRBJ1-4; possible D gene TRBD1, 6 bases. This CDR3 region has 15 residues. Germline CDR1 MNHEY, CDR2 SVGAGI. V shed 2 bases and J shed 8 bases, with 15 bases lying between them. CDR3 coding DNA: TGTGCCAGCAGTTACGGCCAGGGGATTGTAGAAAAACTGTTTTTT. It translates to CASSYGQGIVEKLFF.

This chain links TRBV28 with TRBJ1-2; 9 bases agree with TRBD1. The CDR3 is 16 residues long. Germline-derived CDR1 and CDR2 are MDHEN and SYDVKM. The V segment lost 6 bases and the J segment 4 bases; nucleotides outside the gene matches: 12. The CDR3 region is CASSQDGTGFLYGYTF. CDR3 coding DNA: TGTGCCAGCAGCCAGGACGGGACAGGGTTCCTCTATGGCTACACCTTC.

V usage is TRBV29-1 and J usage is TRBJ2-1; 7 bases line up with TRBD2. Germline trimming cut 4 bases from V and 10 bases from J; bases unmatched to any gene: 13. The CDR3 runs 14 residues. Germline V CDR1 and CDR2: SQVTM, ANQGSEA. CDR3 in amino acids: CSVVGGRAGGEQFF. The DNA for the CDR3 is TGCAGCGTTGTGGGTGGGAGGGCCGGCGGAGAGCAGTTCTTC.